A single sample is the source of the 5 T cell receptor beta chains below, sequenced in a study of cytomegalovirus exposure and HLA in healthy donors. Only in-frame clones appear in the TCRdb table, and some are missing; sequencing was by immunoSEQ multiplex PCR. The table shows about 97,000 clones, with about 95% occurring only once. The material sequenced was PBMCs. These receptors all stem from a woman aged 18-29 years in good health and CMV-seronegative.

The chain is built from TRBV5-6 and TRBJ2-7; D might be TRBD2 (6 bases). The V and J ends lost 1 base and 4 bases respectively, with 12 bases between them. Germline loops: CDR1 SGHDT, CDR2 YYEEEE. The CDR3 is 14 residues long. The DNA of the CDR3 is TGTGCCAGCAGCTTGATGTCAGGACTATACGAGCAGTACTTC. This codes for CASSLMSGLYEQYF.

The chain is built from TRBV9 and TRBJ2-1, with TRBD1 as a possible D gene (6 bases). The germline V gene has CDR1 SGDLS and CDR2 YYNGEE. The CDR3 has 13 amino acids. Trimming took 3 bases from V and 7 from J, leaving 11 bases between them. The CDR3 region has the DNA TGTGCCAGCAGCGAGATGGGGGCGAATGAGCAGTTCTTC. This gives the protein CASSEMGANEQFF.

For this clone: Mismatch with germline at one junction end may stem from a read error. V and J are TRBV7-7 and TRBJ2-7; 9 positions agree with TRBD1. This CDR3 has 15 residues. Germline lookup yields CDR1 SSHAT and CDR2 FNYEAQ (reference sequence). The CDR3 spells CASSQGTGSSYEQYF. Here the CDR3 DNA reads TGTGCTAGCAGCCAAGGGACAGGGAGCTCCTACGAGCAGTACTTC.

The V and J genes are TRBV11-2 and TRBJ1-1, with D perhaps matching TRBD1 (6 bases). Trimming removed 3 bases at V and 10 bases at J, with 15 bases between. The germline CDR1 and CDR2 sequences are SGHAT and FQNNGV. The CDR3 runs to 13 residues. The CDR3 loop reads CASSLVRQAVAFF. The CDR3 DNA reads as TGTGCCAGCAGCTTGGTCCGACAGGCGGTAGCTTTCTTT.

V and J are TRBV27 and TRBJ2-5; 13 nucleotides align to TRBD2. Looked up from germline, CDR1 is MNHEY and CDR2 is SMNVEV (reference sequence). The J segment lost 5 bases and the V segment lost 5 bases, leaving 8 bases of the junction unmatched. This CDR3 has 16 amino acids. CDR3 nucleotide sequence: TGTGCCAGCAGTCATCGACTAGCGGGGGGTTTTGAGACCCAGTACTTC. It yields the protein CASSHRLAGGFETQYF.